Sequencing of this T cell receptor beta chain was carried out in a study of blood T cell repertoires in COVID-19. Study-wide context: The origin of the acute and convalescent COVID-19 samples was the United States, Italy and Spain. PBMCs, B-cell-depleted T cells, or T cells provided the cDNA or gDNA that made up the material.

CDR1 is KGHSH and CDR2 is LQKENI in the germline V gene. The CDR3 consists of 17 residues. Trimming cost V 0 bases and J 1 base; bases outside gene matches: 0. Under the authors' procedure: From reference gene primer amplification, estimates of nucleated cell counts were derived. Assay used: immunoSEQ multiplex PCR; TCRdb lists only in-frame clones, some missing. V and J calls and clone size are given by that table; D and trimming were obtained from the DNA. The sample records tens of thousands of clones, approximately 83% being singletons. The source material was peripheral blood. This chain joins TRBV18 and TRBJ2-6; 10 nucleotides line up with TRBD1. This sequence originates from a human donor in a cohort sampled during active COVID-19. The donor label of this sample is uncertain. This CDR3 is CASSPPGQGSGANVLTF. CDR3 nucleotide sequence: TGTGCCAGCTCACCACCGGGACAGGGGTCTGGGGCCAACGTCCTGACTTTC.